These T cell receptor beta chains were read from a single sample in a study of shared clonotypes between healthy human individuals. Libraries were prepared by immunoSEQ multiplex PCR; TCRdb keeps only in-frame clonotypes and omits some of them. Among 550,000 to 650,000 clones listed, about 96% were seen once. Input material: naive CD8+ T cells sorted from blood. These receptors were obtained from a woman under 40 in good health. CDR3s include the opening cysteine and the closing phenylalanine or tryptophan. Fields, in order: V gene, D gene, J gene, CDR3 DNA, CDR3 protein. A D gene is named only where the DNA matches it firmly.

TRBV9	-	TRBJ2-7	TGTGCCAGCAGCGTATCAACGGGAGCGATGTACGAGCAGTACTTC	CASSVSTGAMYEQYF
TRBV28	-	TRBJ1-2	TGTGCCAGCAGTTTCGTCACGCTCAACTATGGCTACACCTTC	CASSFVTLNYGYTF
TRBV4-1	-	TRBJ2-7	TGCGCCAGCAGCCATACGAGGCTAGCCTACGAGCAGTACTTC	CASSHTRLAYEQYF
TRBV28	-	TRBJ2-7	TGTGCCAGCAGTTTCAGAACAGGGAGCTCCTACGAGCAGTACTTC	CASSFRTGSSYEQYF
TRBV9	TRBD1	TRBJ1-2	TGTGCCAGCAGCGGCGGGACAGACAGTTTCATTAACTATGGCTACACCTTC	CASSGGTDSFINYGYTF
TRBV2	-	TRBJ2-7	TGTGCCAGCAGTGAAAAGGTACAGATGCTCTACGAGCAGTACTTC	CASSEKVQMLYEQYF
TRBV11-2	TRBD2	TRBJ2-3	TGTGCCAGCAGCACCCCTAGCGGGAGGGTGACAGATACGCAGTATTTT	CASSTPSGRVTDTQYF
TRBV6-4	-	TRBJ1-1	TGTGCCAGCAGGAGTTTCGGGGGGAACGCTTTCTTT	CASRSFGGNAFF
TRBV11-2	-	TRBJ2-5	TGTGCCAGCAGAGATAGATGGGCAGAGACCCAGTACTTC	CASRDRWAETQYF
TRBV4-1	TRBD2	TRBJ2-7	TGCGCCAGCAGTCCCGGGACTAGGCCCCACGAGCAGTACTTC	CASSPGTRPHEQYF
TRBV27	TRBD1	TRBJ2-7	TGTGCCAGCAGCGTGGACAGGGCCTACGAGCAGTACTTC	CASSVDRAYEQYF
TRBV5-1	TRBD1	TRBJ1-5	TGCGCCAGCAGCTTGGCCTCAAACAGGGGGATGCGCAATCAGCCCCAGCATTTT	CASSLASNRGMRNQPQHF
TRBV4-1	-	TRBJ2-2	TGCGCTAGCAGCCAAGAGGGACACACGAACACCGGGGAGCTGTTTTTT	CASSQEGHTNTGELFF
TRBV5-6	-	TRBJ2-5	TGTGCCAGCAGCTTGGTGGAGGACGAGACCCAGTACTTC	CASSLVEDETQYF
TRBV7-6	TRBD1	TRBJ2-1	TGTGCCAGCAGCTTCCGGACAGGGCGCGATGAGCAGTTCTTC	CASSFRTGRDEQFF
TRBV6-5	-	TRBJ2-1	TGTGCCAGCAGTCAAATGCCTTGGGGGGAGCAGTTCTTC	CASSQMPWGEQFF